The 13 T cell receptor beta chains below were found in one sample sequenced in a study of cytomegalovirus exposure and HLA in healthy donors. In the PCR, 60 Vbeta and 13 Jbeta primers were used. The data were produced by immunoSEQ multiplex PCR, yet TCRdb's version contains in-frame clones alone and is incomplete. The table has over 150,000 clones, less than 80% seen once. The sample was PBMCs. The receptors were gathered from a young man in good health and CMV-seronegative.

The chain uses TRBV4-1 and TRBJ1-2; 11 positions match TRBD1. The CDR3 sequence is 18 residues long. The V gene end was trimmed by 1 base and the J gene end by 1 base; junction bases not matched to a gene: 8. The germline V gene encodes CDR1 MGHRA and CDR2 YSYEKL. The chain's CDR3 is CASSQAPLDRGLNYGYTF. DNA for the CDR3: TGCGCCAGCAGCCAAGCGCCACTGGACAGGGGGCTTAACTATGGCTACACCTTC.

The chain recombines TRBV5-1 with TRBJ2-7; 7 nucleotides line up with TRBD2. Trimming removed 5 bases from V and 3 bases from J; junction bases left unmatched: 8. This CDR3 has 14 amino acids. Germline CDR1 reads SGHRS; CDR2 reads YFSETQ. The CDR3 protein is CASSWEGRSYEQYF. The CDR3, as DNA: TGCGCCAGCAGTTGGGAGGGGAGAAGCTACGAGCAGTACTTC.

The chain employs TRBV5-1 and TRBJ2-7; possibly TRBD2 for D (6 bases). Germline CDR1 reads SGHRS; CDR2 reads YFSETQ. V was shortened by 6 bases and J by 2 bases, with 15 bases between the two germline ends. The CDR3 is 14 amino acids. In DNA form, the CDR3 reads TGCGCCAGCACAGAAGCGGGTTCCGCCTACGAGCAGTACTTC. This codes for CASTEAGSAYEQYF.

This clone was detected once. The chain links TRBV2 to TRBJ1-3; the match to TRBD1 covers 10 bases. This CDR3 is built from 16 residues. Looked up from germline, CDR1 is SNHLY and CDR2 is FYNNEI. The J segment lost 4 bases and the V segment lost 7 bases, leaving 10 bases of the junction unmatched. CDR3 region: CASKRDRGAVGNTIYF. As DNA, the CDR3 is TGTGCCAGCAAAAGGGACAGGGGAGCCGTCGGAAACACCATATATTTT.

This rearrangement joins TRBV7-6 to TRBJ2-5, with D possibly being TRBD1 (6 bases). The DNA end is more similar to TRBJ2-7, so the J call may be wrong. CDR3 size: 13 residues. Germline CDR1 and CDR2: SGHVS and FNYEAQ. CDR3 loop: CASSLADSYEQYF. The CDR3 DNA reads TGTGCCAGCAGCTTAGCGGACAGCTACGAGCAGTACTTC.

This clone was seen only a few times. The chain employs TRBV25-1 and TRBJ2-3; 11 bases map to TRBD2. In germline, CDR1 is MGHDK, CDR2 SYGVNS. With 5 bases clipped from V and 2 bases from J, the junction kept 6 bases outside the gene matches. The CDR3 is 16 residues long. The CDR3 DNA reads TGTGCCAGCAGTCCCCTAGCGGGGGGACCCACAGATACGCAGTATTTT. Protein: CASSPLAGGPTDTQYF.

The CDR3: CASSDYTYEQYF. The CDR3 coding sequence is TGTGCCAGCAGTGACTACACCTACGAGCAGTACTTC. The chain recombines TRBV6-4 with TRBJ2-7, with D unresolved. V lost 1 base and J lost 2, with 3 bases in between. The CDR3 spans 12 residues. The germline CDR1 and CDR2 sequences are MRHNA and SNTAGT.

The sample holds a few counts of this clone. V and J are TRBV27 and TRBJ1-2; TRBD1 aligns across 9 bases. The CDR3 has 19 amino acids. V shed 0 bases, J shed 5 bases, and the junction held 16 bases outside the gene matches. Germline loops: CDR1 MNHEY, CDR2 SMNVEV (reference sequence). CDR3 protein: CASSLSPPGPTGGDYGYTF. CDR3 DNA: TGTGCCAGCAGTTTATCGCCCCCAGGACCGACAGGGGGGGATTATGGCTACACCTTC.

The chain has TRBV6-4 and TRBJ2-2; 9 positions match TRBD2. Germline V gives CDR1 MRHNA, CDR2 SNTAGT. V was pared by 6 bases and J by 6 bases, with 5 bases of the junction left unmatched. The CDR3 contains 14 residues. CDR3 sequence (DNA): TGTGCCAGCAGCGCGGGGGGGCATGCCGGGGAGCTGTTTTTT. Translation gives CASSAGGHAGELFF.

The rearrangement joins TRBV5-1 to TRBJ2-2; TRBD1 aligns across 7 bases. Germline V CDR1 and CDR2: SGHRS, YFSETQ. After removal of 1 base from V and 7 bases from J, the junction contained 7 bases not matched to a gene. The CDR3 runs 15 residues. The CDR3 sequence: CASSLRQGINGELFF. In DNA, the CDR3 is TGCGCCAGCAGCTTGAGACAGGGAATTAACGGGGAGCTGTTTTTT.

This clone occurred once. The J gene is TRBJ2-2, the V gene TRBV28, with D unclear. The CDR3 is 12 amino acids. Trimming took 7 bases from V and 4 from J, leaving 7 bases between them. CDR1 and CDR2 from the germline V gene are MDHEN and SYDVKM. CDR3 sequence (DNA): TGTGCCAGCACCTCCCTCACCGGGGAGCTGTTTTTT. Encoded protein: CASTSLTGELFF.

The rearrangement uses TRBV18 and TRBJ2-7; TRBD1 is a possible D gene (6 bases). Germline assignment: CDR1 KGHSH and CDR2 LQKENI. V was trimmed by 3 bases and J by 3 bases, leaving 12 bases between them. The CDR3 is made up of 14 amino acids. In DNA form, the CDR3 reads TGTGCCAGCTCACCCTTTGACAGGCGCTACGAGCAGTACTTC. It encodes CASSPFDRRYEQYF.

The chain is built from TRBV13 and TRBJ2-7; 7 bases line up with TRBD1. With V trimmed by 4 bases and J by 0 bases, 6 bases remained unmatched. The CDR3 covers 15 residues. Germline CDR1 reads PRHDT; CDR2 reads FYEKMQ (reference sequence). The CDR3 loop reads CASSSGTAISYEQYF. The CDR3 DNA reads TGTGCCAGCAGCTCAGGGACAGCTATCTCCTACGAGCAGTACTTC.